Sequencing of this T cell receptor beta chain was carried out in a study of cytomegalovirus exposure and HLA in healthy donors. Study-wide results and caveats: Later analysis demonstrated an association between a missense DCLRE1C variant and TCR beta V- and J-gene trimming. A previous analysis found most TCR beta V segments productive roughly 90% or roughly 30% of the time. Judged likely to be a sequencing artifact was a cluster of highly shared sequence variants. The sole available immune exposure information was CMV serostatus.

As concerns this clone: Antigen: not known.

The PCR employed 60 Vbeta primers together with 13 Jbeta primers. Sequencing used immunoSEQ multiplex PCR; TCRdb keeps in-frame clones, though not all of them. The sample contains 200,000 to 250,000 clones, about 80% of which appear only once. Sequencing was performed on PBMCs. This TCR was sampled from an older woman in good health and CMV-seropositive.

The CDR3 nucleotides are TGTGCCAGCAGCTTCGGAAAACTAGCGGGGGATACGCAGTATTTT. It encodes CASSFGKLAGDTQYF. This sequence joins TRBV25-1 and TRBJ2-3; 10 nucleotides agree with TRBD2. V lost 6 bases and J lost 6; bases outside the gene matches: 9. CDR3 length: 15 residues. Germline loops: CDR1 MGHDK, CDR2 SYGVNS.